This TCR beta chain is drawn from a study of T cell changes during pregnancy in multiple sclerosis. CDR1 is MNHNS, CDR2 SASEGT, per germline. With V trimmed by 6 bases and J by 5 bases, 8 bases remained unmatched. The CDR3 is made up of 15 amino acids. Sequencing used immunoSEQ multiplex PCR; TCRdb keeps in-frame clones, though not all of them. There are under 85,000 clones in the sample; around nine tenths occur only once, and under 0.6% lies in the top ten. The V gene is TRBV6-1, the J gene TRBJ2-1; 9 bases are shared with TRBD2. The sequence came from a female donor with multiple sclerosis, enrolled in a pregnancy study. Sequencing used CD4+ T cells from peripheral blood mononuclear cells, obtained in the second trimester of pregnancy. The chain's CDR3 is CASSASGNTNNEQFF. The CDR3 nucleotides are TGTGCCAGCAGCGCTAGCGGGAACACGAACAATGAGCAGTTCTTC.